Described below is a single T cell receptor beta chain sequence and its context. These data belong to a study of blood T cell repertoires in COVID-19. For the study at large: From the United States, Italy and Spain came samples of acute and convalescent COVID-19. PBMCs, B-cell-depleted T cells, or T cells were the source of the cDNA or gDNA that made up the material.

Study processing details: Quantification of nucleated cells was approximated via reference gene primer amplification. Assay used: immunoSEQ multiplex PCR; TCRdb lists only in-frame clones, some missing. That table furnishes V, J and clone size, whereas the DNA furnished D and trimming. This table has 93,000 or so clones, roughly 84% appearing once. This CDR3 spans 17 amino acids. The ends lost 4 bases at V and 5 bases at J; junction bases unmatched: 11. Germline CDR1 and CDR2: SGDLS and YYNGEE. Sequencing was performed on peripheral blood. The chain is built from TRBV9 and TRBJ2-1, with 11 nucleotides matching TRBD2. This receptor was taken from a human donor in a cohort sampled during active COVID-19. CDR3 loop: CASSPRPTSGEDNEQFF. CDR3 DNA sequence: TGTGCCAGCAGCCCTCGCCCGACTAGCGGGGAGGACAATGAGCAGTTCTTC.